This TCR beta chain is drawn from a study of shared clonotypes between healthy human individuals. Overall study context: Donors had three CD4 naive, three CD4 memory, two CD8 naive and one CD8 memory plate apiece. Points from the study as a whole: Tissues were not sampled, only blood, and their repertoires likely differ.

None of the donors, who were healthy HIV-negative adults, had recently had acute infections or vaccinations. Both subsets, CD45RA+ naive and CD45RA-negative memory, were split from the CD4+ cells. Clones were sequenced by immunoSEQ multiplex PCR, and TCRdb holds only the in-frame ones, with some missing. Of about 2.4 million clones detected, roughly 93% appear once; the ten largest clones hold 0.36%. Trimming shortened V by 2 bases and J by 6 bases, and 15 bases separated the two germline ends. This CDR3 comprises 14 residues. Germline assignment: CDR1 SGHDT and CDR2 YYEEEE. About this clone itself: The antigen remains undetermined.

The origin of this receptor is a man younger than 30 in good health. Some clones in this sample may be carry-over from other donors' samples. The sample taken for sequencing was naive CD4+ T cells from PBMCs. The subset is: CD45RA+ positively selected. The chain links TRBV5-6 to TRBJ2-7; D is unclear. CDR3 region: CASSLGLTLSEQYF. For the CDR3, the DNA is TGTGCCAGCAGCTTAGGGCTAACCCTCTCCGAGCAGTACTTC.